Listed below are T cell receptor beta chains from one sample, sequenced in a study of technical replicates of blood from four donors. This table comes from immunoSEQ multiplex PCR, and its TCRdb copy is limited to in-frame clones, with some not included. This table has approximately 78,000 clones, roughly 92% appearing once. The sample consisted of T cells isolated from PBMCs. The source is a human donor in good health. The CDR3 runs from the conserved cysteine through the conserved F or W. D genes are given only for firm matches. Only some rows state a clone size, as once, few, many or a class for expanded clones.

TRBV9	-	16	TRBJ2-5	TRBD2	TGTGCCAGCAGCGTAGCGGGAGGGCCTCCCCAAGAGACCCAGTACTTC	CASSVAGGPPQETQYF
TRBV6-6	once	14	TRBJ2-1	TRBD2	TGTGCCATCGAGGGAGCGGGAGAGGACAATGAGCAGTTCTTC	CAIEGAGEDNEQFF
TRBV27	-	14	TRBJ1-1	TRBD1	TGTGCCAGCACTTTCTACAGGGGTAGCACTGAAGCTTTCTTT	CASTFYRGSTEAFF
TRBV28	-	16	TRBJ1-5	TRBD1	TGTGCCAGCAGTGTCCGCTGGACAGGGAACAATCAGCCCCAGCATTTT	CASSVRWTGNNQPQHF
TRBV6-4	-	14	TRBJ1-5	TRBD1	TGTGCCAGCAGTGACGGGACAGGGAATCAGCCCCAGCATTTT	CASSDGTGNQPQHF
TRBV28	-	15	TRBJ1-1	TRBD1	TGTGCCAGCAGTTTGTACGGGACAGGGCCAACTGAAGCTTTCTTT	CASSLYGTGPTEAFF
TRBV7-9	-	13	TRBJ2-7	-	TGTGCCAGCAGCTTAGTGACAGTTTACGAGCAGTACTTC	CASSLVTVYEQYF
TRBV29-1	once	12	TRBJ1-1	-	TGCAGCGTTGATCAAGGAGGTACTGAAGCTTTCTTT	CSVDQGGTEAFF
TRBV15	-	16	TRBJ2-3	-	TGTGCCACCAGCAGAGAAGGGGGACGGGCAGTTGATACGCAGTATTTT	CATSREGGRAVDTQYF
TRBV5-1	-	16	TRBJ2-5	TRBD2	TGCGCCAGCAGCTTGGGACTAGCGGGAGTGGTAGAGACCCAGTACTTC	CASSLGLAGVVETQYF
TRBV10-3	-	14	TRBJ1-1	-	TGTGCCATCAGGGACAGACGAATGAACACTGAAGCTTTCTTT	CAIRDRRMNTEAFF
TRBV29-1	-	11	TRBJ1-2	-	TGCAGCGTTGCAGGGGCGCGCGGCTACACCTTC	CSVAGARGYTF
TRBV27	-	15	TRBJ1-3	TRBD1	TGTGCCAGCAGTTTATCCCAGGGGGCTGGAAACACCATATATTTT	CASSLSQGAGNTIYF
TRBV19	-	13	TRBJ2-7	-	TGTGCCAGTAGTCACCGGGTGTCCTACGAGCAGTACTTC	CASSHRVSYEQYF
TRBV18	-	14	TRBJ2-2	-	TGTGCCAGCTCACCGAGGCGGGACACCGGGGAGCTGTTTTTT	CASSPRRDTGELFF
TRBV18	-	13	TRBJ1-2	-	TGTGCCAGCTCACCCGGGTTAGACTATGGCTACACCTTC	CASSPGLDYGYTF
TRBV6-5	-	13	TRBJ1-3	-	TGTGCCAGCAAGGGAGTCTCTGGAAACACCATATATTTT	CASKGVSGNTIYF
TRBV30	-	17	TRBJ2-1	TRBD2	TGTGCCTGGAGTGGACTAGCGGAGGGGAGCTCCTACAATGAGCAGTTCTTC	CAWSGLAEGSSYNEQFF
TRBV30	-	14	TRBJ2-3	TRBD2	TGTGCCTGGCAGCTAGCGGCCATCACAGATACGCAGTATTTT	CAWQLAAITDTQYF
TRBV5-1	-	17	TRBJ2-7	TRBD1	TGCGCCAGCAGCCTGGGGACAGGTGAGCACCAAGCTTACGAGCAGTACTTC	CASSLGTGEHQAYEQYF
TRBV9	few	13	TRBJ1-1	-	TGTGCCAGCAGCCCCCAGGGGAACACTGAAGCTTTCTTT	CASSPQGNTEAFF
TRBV5-1	-	13	TRBJ2-1	-	TGCGCCAGCAGCTTGCCTGGGAGTAATGAGCAGTTCTTC	CASSLPGSNEQFF
TRBV9	once	15	TRBJ1-3	-	TGTGCCAGCAGCCTGGACACAAACTCTGGAAACACCATATATTTT	CASSLDTNSGNTIYF
TRBV5-1	-	14	TRBJ2-5	TRBD1	TGCGCCAGCAGCCCTGGGACAGGCCGTCAGACCCAGTACTTC	CASSPGTGRQTQYF
TRBV4-1	-	19	TRBJ2-2	TRBD1	TGCGCCAGCAGCCAAGATGTCCTAAGGACAGGGAAGGGGACCGGGGAGCTGTTTTTT	CASSQDVLRTGKGTGELFF
TRBV7-8	-	16	TRBJ1-5	TRBD1	TGTGCCAGCAGCGTATTACCGGGACAGCAAAATCAGCCCCAGCATTTT	CASSVLPGQQNQPQHF
TRBV7-3	-	16	TRBJ2-3	TRBD2	TGTGCCAGCAGCTTATTAGGTAGCGGGAGTTCGGATACGCAGTATTTT	CASSLLGSGSSDTQYF
TRBV7-9	-	15	TRBJ2-7	TRBD1	TGTGCCAGCAGCTTCATAGGACAGGCTTGGAGCGAGCAGTACTTC	CASSFIGQAWSEQYF
TRBV9	once	19	TRBJ2-4	TRBD2	TGTGCCAGCAGCTTAGGATACGGGACTAGCGGGAGGGCTGGGAACATTCAGTACTTC	CASSLGYGTSGRAGNIQYF
TRBV6-1	-	17	TRBJ1-3	-	TGTGCCAGCAGTGAAGGTTCTATTTCTCGTTCTGGAAACACCATATATTTT	CASSEGSISRSGNTIYF
TRBV19	-	14	TRBJ1-2	-	TGTGCCAGTAGTACGGACACACCTAACTATGGCTACACCTTC	CASSTDTPNYGYTF
TRBV6-6	-	14	TRBJ2-7	TRBD1	TGTGCCAGCAGTTATGGACAGGGTGGAGACGAGCAGTACTTC	CASSYGQGGDEQYF
TRBV7-2	-	14	TRBJ2-1	-	TGTGCCAGCAGCACTAGGGTCTACCGAGATGAGCAGTTCTTC	CASSTRVYRDEQFF
TRBV5-6	-	14	TRBJ2-7	-	TGTGCCAGCAGCTTGGACGGGACTGGGGACGAGCAGTACTTC	CASSLDGTGDEQYF
TRBV11-2	few	15	TRBJ1-1	TRBD1	TGTGCCAGCAGCTCGGGTGGACAGGGTCAGCCTGAAGCTTTCTTT	CASSSGGQGQPEAFF
TRBV6-1	-	15	TRBJ1-1	TRBD1	TGTGCCAGCAGTGAAGGGGACAGGGAGGTAACTGAAGCTTTCTTT	CASSEGDREVTEAFF
TRBV6-5	-	16	TRBJ1-3	-	TGTGCCAGCAGTTACGACAGCGCCACTTCTGGAAACACCATATATTTT	CASSYDSATSGNTIYF
TRBV7-2	-	16	TRBJ1-5	TRBD1	TGTGCCAGCAGCTTAGCAGGACAGGGGCCTAATCAGCCCCAGCATTTT	CASSLAGQGPNQPQHF
TRBV7-2	-	14	TRBJ2-7	TRBD2	TGTGCCAGCAGCCTAGCGGGAGGGGTACGCGAGCAGTACTTC	CASSLAGGVREQYF
TRBV5-1	-	16	TRBJ1-1	TRBD1	TGCGCCAGCAGCCGCATTTCGGACAGGGAAAACACTGAAGCTTTCTTT	CASSRISDRENTEAFF
TRBV7-8	few	14	TRBJ2-7	-	TGTGCCAGCAGCTTAGCGGGAGTGAGCTACGAGCAGTACTTC	CASSLAGVSYEQYF
TRBV7-9	-	14	TRBJ2-2	-	TGTGCCAGCAGCCCGGGACAAAACACCGGGGAGCTGTTTTTT	CASSPGQNTGELFF
TRBV7-8	-	17	TRBJ2-7	-	TGTGCCAGCAGCTTAGAGTCCCATGACAGCCTAAGGAACGAGCAGTACTTC	CASSLESHDSLRNEQYF
TRBV4-3	-	17	TRBJ2-3	TRBD2	TGCGCCAGCAGCCACAACACGGCTAGCGGGAGTACAGATACGCAGTATTTT	CASSHNTASGSTDTQYF
TRBV10-3	few	13	TRBJ2-7	TRBD2	TGTGCCATCAGCGCTAGCGGTGCCTACGAGCAGTACTTC	CAISASGAYEQYF
TRBV4-1	-	13	TRBJ2-2	-	TGCGCCAGCAGCCAAGAACAGGCCCAGGGGCTGTTTTTT	CASSQEQAQGLFF
TRBV7-9	few	14	TRBJ1-5	TRBD1	TGTGCCAGCAGCGGGGGACAGGGGAATGCGCCCCAGCATTTT	CASSGGQGNAPQHF
TRBV4-2	-	14	TRBJ2-6	-	TGTGCCAGTCTCTCCCTCTCTGGGGCCAACGTCCTGACTTTC	CASLSLSGANVLTF
TRBV27	-	13	TRBJ2-7	-	TGTGCCACCCGACTCACTAGATTCCACGAGCAGTACTTC	CATRLTRFHEQYF
TRBV28	-	16	TRBJ1-5	TRBD1	TGTGCCAGCAGCTCAACCGGGACAGGGATCAATCAGCCCCAGCATTTT	CASSSTGTGINQPQHF
TRBV16	-	11	TRBJ2-7	-	TGTGCCAGCAGCCCATCGGAGCAACAGTACTTC	CASSPSEQQYF
TRBV27	once	15	TRBJ2-5	-	TGTGCCAGCAGTTCCCTCCGCGGGACCCAAGAGACCCAGTACTTC	CASSSLRGTQETQYF
TRBV5-1	-	15	TRBJ2-7	-	TGCGCCAGCAGGGATAGCTCCTCTAGCTCCTACGAGCAGTACTTC	CASRDSSSSSYEQYF
TRBV4-2	-	15	TRBJ1-4	TRBD1	TGTGCCAGCAGCCAAGATGGGGACAGCAATGAAAAACTGTTTTTT	CASSQDGDSNEKLFF
TRBV19	once	13	TRBJ2-7	-	TGTGCCAGTAGTATGATACAGGGCTACGAGCAGTACTTC	CASSMIQGYEQYF
TRBV6-1	-	15	TRBJ1-2	-	TGTGCCAGCAGTGAAGTGTTCGGGGAGAACTATGGCTACACCTTC	CASSEVFGENYGYTF
TRBV30	-	14	TRBJ2-3	-	TGTGCCTGGATTGCGGACTCTAGCACAGATACGCAGTATTTT	CAWIADSSTDTQYF
TRBV28	-	15	TRBJ2-7	-	TGTGCCAGCAGCCCCTACAGGGAGAGCTCCTACGAGCAGTACTTC	CASSPYRESSYEQYF
TRBV19	-	12	TRBJ1-2	-	TGTGCCAGTAGGCAGGGGCTCTATGGCTACACCTTC	CASRQGLYGYTF
TRBV30	-	12	TRBJ2-7	-	TGTGCCTGGAGCCGGGGGTCCAACGAGCAGTACTTC	CAWSRGSNEQYF